Sequencing of this T cell receptor beta chain was carried out in a study of memory CD4+ T cells and cytomegalovirus serostatus. The overall study: This sample comes from healthy Belgian adults, several CMV seropositive, 20 to 25 seronegative.

Study-level points and caveats: Suggested: most of the CMV-linked TCR signature lies in CD4+ memory cells.

The CDR3 sequence is 13 residues long. CDR1 and CDR2 from the germline V gene are MNHNS and SASEGT. With 1 base removed from V and 4 bases from J, the gap between germline ends came to 5 bases. The sort gate was single viable CD3+CD4+CD8-CD45RO+ cells for memory CD4+ T cells. Positive selection with CD4 microbeads enriched total CD4+ T cells. In the original workflow: Out-of-frame sequences were removed, leaving a few million distinct TCRbeta sequences. Clones were read by immunoSEQ multiplex PCR, and TCRdb kept only the in-frame ones, dropping some. Clonal size and the V and J genes are those of that table, whereas D and trimming came from the DNA. The table has around 50,000 clones, roughly 78% seen once; the top ten hold 0.5% to 0.7%. This clone was detected only a few times. Its antigen is currently unknown.

The chain is built from TRBV6-1 and TRBJ1-3; D is uncertain. This TCR was recovered from an adult in good health and CMV-seronegative. The sample comprised memory CD4+ T cells from blood. CDR3 nucleotide sequence: TGTGCCAGCAGTGAAGAACGGGGAAACACCATATATTTT. The encoded protein is CASSEERGNTIYF.